The 26 T cell receptor beta chains in this list originate from one sample, sequenced in a study of response to subunit inactivated influenza vaccine (dated by TCRdb to 2016 to 2018). Library generation was performed with RT-PCR. Sequencing took place on an Illumina HiSeq 2500. The raw public reads went through TCRdb reprocessing: fastp at Q25, MiXCR clone calling, in-frame beta chains kept. Entries that share a CDR3 protein sequence are merged under the most common genes and DNA. The sample records hundreds of thousands of distinct CDR3 sequences, about 25% of which are singletons. Of the sample, over 1.5% falls within the top ten clones. Sequences were derived from CD4+ T cells sorted from PBMCs, sampled approximately 5 days after vaccination. Every receptor here comes from a man aged 50-60 years who received an inactivated influenza vaccine. Donor details come from another sample of the same person, matched by shared clones.

The V gene is TRBV6-1, the J gene TRBJ2-2; no clear D gene. Trimming cost V 4 bases and J 2 bases, with 5 bases left between them. Germline CDR1 and CDR2: MNHNS and SASEGT. The CDR3 totals 13 residues. The CDR3 loop is CASSVHNTGELFF. CDR3 nucleotide sequence: TGTGCCAGCAGTGTACACAACACCGGGGAGCTGTTTTTT.

The genes are TRBV2 and TRBJ2-3; 14 bases are shared with TRBD2. After removal of 6 bases from V and 1 base from J, the junction contained 3 bases not matched to a gene. CDR1 is SNHLY, CDR2 FYNNEI, per germline. The CDR3 extends over 16 amino acids. DNA of the CDR3: TGTGCCAGCAGGAAGGGACTAGCGGGGGGCACAGATACGCAGTATTTT. Protein sequence: CASRKGLAGGTDTQYF.

The rearrangement uses TRBV18 and TRBJ1-5; weak D call: TRBD1 (5 bases). Germline V gives CDR1 KGHSH, CDR2 LQKENI. CDR3 length: 13 amino acids. The V end lost 5 bases, the J end lost 9 bases, and 14 bases lay between the germline ends. CDR3: CASSLGAGGPQHF. The CDR3 coding sequence is TGTGCCAGCTCATTAGGGGCAGGTGGGCCCCAGCATTTT.

The V and J genes are TRBV5-1 and TRBJ1-2, with TRBD1 as a possible D gene (5 bases). Trimming took 0 bases from V and 4 from J, leaving 13 bases between them. This CDR3 has 15 amino acids. From germline, CDR1 is SGHRS and CDR2 YFSETQ. CDR3 loop: CASSLDAGGTYGYTF. CDR3 sequence (DNA): TGCGCCAGCAGCTTGGACGCGGGGGGGACCTATGGCTACACCTTC.

This clonotype turned up a few times. The CDR3 region is CASGLAAGAHEQFF. The DNA of the CDR3 is TGTGCTAGTGGTTTGGCGGCAGGGGCACATGAGCAGTTCTTC. This chain uses TRBV12-5 with TRBJ2-1, with D perhaps matching TRBD1 (6 bases). Germline V gives CDR1 LGHNT, CDR2 FRNRAP. V was pared by 1 base and J by 8 bases, with 12 bases between. This CDR3 region has 14 residues.

This chain connects TRBV11-2 to TRBJ2-7; TRBD2 matches at 10 bases. Germline values: CDR1 SGHAT, CDR2 FQNNGV. The CDR3 consists of 16 residues. Trimming removed 1 base from V and 6 bases from J; junction bases left unmatched: 9. CDR3 sequence: CASSLGLAGVSGEQYF. The CDR3, as DNA: TGTGCCAGCAGCTTAGGTCTAGCGGGGGTTTCCGGCGAGCAGTACTTC.

This clonotype was found once. The rearrangement uses TRBV20-1 and TRBJ2-3, with D possibly called TRBD1 or TRBD2 (5 bases each). The CDR3 contains 13 residues. Germline V gives CDR1 DFQATT, CDR2 SNEGSKA (reference sequence). Written as DNA, the CDR3 is TGCCGCCAGAGGGGACCGATAACAGATACGCAGTATTTT. Its translation is CRQRGPITDTQYF.

This clonotype was picked up a small number of times. This chain's CDR3 is CSARVRGRAGRETQYF. CDR3 in DNA: TGCAGTGCTAGAGTTCGCGGGAGGGCCGGGAGAGAGACCCAGTACTTC. This chain joins TRBV20-1 and TRBJ2-5; 9 bases line up with TRBD2. This CDR3 region has 16 residues. V trimming: 1 base; J trimming: 4 bases; junction bases outside the gene matches: 10. Germline CDR1 reads DFQATT; CDR2 reads SNEGSKA (reference sequence).

This clonotype was seen a handful of times. The chain couples TRBV20-1 to TRBJ2-1; TRBD2 aligns across 11 bases. The CDR3 loop spans 17 amino acids. The V gene end was trimmed by 7 bases and the J gene end by 0 bases; junction bases not matched to a gene: 11. Germline CDR1 reads DFQATT; CDR2 reads SNEGSKA (reference sequence). CDR3 nucleotides: TGCAGTGTAACTAGCGGGAGCTTTTTGAGCTCCTACAATGAGCAGTTCTTC. Its protein is CSVTSGSFLSSYNEQFF.

The chain links TRBV3-1 to TRBJ1-3; TRBD1 matches at 9 bases. CDR3 length equals 15 residues. CDR1 LGHDT and CDR2 YNNKEL come from the germline V gene (reference sequence). The V and J ends lost 6 bases and 1 base, in that order; junction bases with no gene match: 4. CDR3 coding DNA: TGTGCCAGCAGGGACAGGGGAACTTCTGGAAACACCATATATTTT. Protein sequence: CASRDRGTSGNTIYF.

This CDR3 reads CSARSVQGVYEQYF. The CDR3 nucleotides are TGCAGTGCTAGAAGTGTACAGGGGGTCTACGAGCAGTACTTC. The chain carries TRBV20-1 and TRBJ2-7; 8 bases match TRBD1. In germline, CDR1 is DFQATT, CDR2 SNEGSKA (reference sequence). V was pared by 2 bases and J by 3 bases, with 6 bases of the junction left unmatched. The CDR3 length is 14 residues.

This clonotype occurred many times. The chain couples TRBV29-1 to TRBJ1-1; D remains ambiguous. The CDR3 totals 12 residues. Looked up from germline, CDR1 is SQVTM and CDR2 is ANQGSEA. V lost 3 bases and J 3 bases, leaving 8 bases between the germline ends. CDR3 DNA sequence: TGCAGCGTTGAGGGTAGATACACTGAAGCTTTCTTT. Its translation: CSVEGRYTEAFF.

This clonotype was counted only a few times. The chain recombines TRBV5-1 with TRBJ2-2; TRBD1 matches at 7 bases. The CDR3 consists of 14 residues. In germline, CDR1 is SGHRS, CDR2 YFSETQ. After removal of 3 bases from V and 6 bases from J, the junction contained 5 bases not matched to a gene. The CDR3 loop reads CASSSDRVPGELFF. The CDR3 DNA reads TGCGCCAGCAGCTCCGACAGGGTGCCCGGGGAGCTGTTTTTT.

The chain combines TRBV7-2 with TRBJ2-1; 7 positions agree with TRBD2. The germline V gene encodes CDR1 SGHTA and CDR2 FQGNSA. With V trimmed by 1 base and J by 5 bases, 8 bases remained unmatched. The CDR3 has 16 residues. CDR3 amino acids: CASSLGGSGVHNEQFF. DNA of the CDR3: TGTGCCAGCAGCTTAGGAGGGAGCGGGGTGCACAATGAGCAGTTCTTC. Based on the CDR3 plus reference TRBV7-2 and TRBJ2-1, the full variable domain is GAGVSQSPSNKVTEKGKDVELRCDPISGHTALYWYRQSLGQGLEFLIYFQGNSAPDKSGLPSDRFSAERTGGSVSTLTIQRTQQEDSAVYLCASSLGGSGVHNEQFFGPGTRLTVL.

The genes are TRBV10-3 and TRBJ2-7; D gene unclear. V was shortened by 10 bases and J by 4 bases, with 20 bases between the two germline ends. The CDR3 extends over 14 amino acids. CDR1 is ENHRY, CDR2 SYGVKD, per germline. The CDR3 DNA follows: TGTGCCACACGACCGGGCCCCAGTGAGTACGAGCAGTACTTC. Encoded protein: CATRPGPSEYEQYF.

This clonotype was detected a few times. V is TRBV7-8 and J is TRBJ2-7, with 9 positions matching TRBD1. This CDR3 spans 14 amino acids. Per the germline V gene, CDR1 is SGHVS and CDR2 is FQNEAQ. Trimming took 4 bases from V and 4 from J; bases not matched to a gene: 5. CDR3 amino acids: CASSWGGQGYEQYF. The CDR3 DNA sequence: TGTGCCAGCAGCTGGGGGGGACAGGGTTACGAGCAGTACTTC.

This clonotype was counted a few times. This chain links TRBV5-5 with TRBJ2-5, with TRBD1 as a possible D gene (5 bases). Germline-derived CDR1 and CDR2 are SGHKS and YYEKEE (reference sequence). The germline V and J ends were trimmed by 7 bases and 2 bases, with 15 bases remaining between them. CDR3 length equals 14 residues. The CDR3, as DNA: TGTGCCAGCCGTCGACAGCTTTCTCAAGAGACCCAGTACTTC. This sequence encodes CASRRQLSQETQYF.

This clonotype has a handful of counts. CDR3 DNA: TGTGCCAGCAGCCCCTCAGTTGGGTACATTCAGTACTTC. It translates to CASSPSVGYIQYF. The genes are TRBV7-2 and TRBJ2-4; D gene ambiguous. Germline V gene lookup returns CDR1 SGHTA and CDR2 FQGNSA. The length of the CDR3 is 13 residues. V lost 5 bases and J lost 8, with 13 bases in between. Drawing the rest from reference TRBV7-2 and TRBJ2-4, the complete variable domain is GAGVSQSPSNKVTEKGKDVELRCDPISGHTALYWYRQSLGQGLEFLIYFQGNSAPDKSGLPSDRFSAERTGGSVSTLTIQRTQQEDSAVYLCASSPSVGYIQYFGAGTRLSVL.

The CDR3 DNA is TGCAGTGCTGCCCGACGAGCCGGGGAGACCCAGTACTTC. This gives the protein CSAARRAGETQYF. The J gene is TRBJ2-5, the V gene TRBV20-1; D remains unclear. The V gene lost 5 bases and the J gene lost 5 bases, with 15 bases spanning the gap. The CDR3 sequence is 13 residues long. CDR1 is DFQATT and CDR2 is SNEGSKA in the germline V gene (reference sequence).

The chain joins TRBV2 to TRBJ2-5; 7 bases map to TRBD1. Germline CDR1 reads SNHLY; CDR2 reads FYNNEI. This CDR3 contains 16 residues. The V segment lost 7 bases and the J segment 2 bases; nucleotides outside the gene matches: 13. The CDR3 DNA sequence: TGTGCCAGCACCCGAACCGGGACAGAGACTCAAGAGACCCAGTACTTC. This sequence encodes CASTRTGTETQETQYF.

This rearrangement joins TRBV20-1 to TRBJ2-2, with 10 bases matching TRBD2. Germline V gives CDR1 DFQATT, CDR2 SNEGSKA (reference sequence). This CDR3 spans 16 amino acids. The J segment lost 7 bases and the V segment lost 3 bases, leaving 11 bases of the junction unmatched. CDR3 residues: CSARRLAGVRGGELFF. CDR3 DNA sequence: TGCAGTGCTAGGAGGCTAGCGGGAGTACGGGGCGGGGAGCTGTTTTTT.

The chain uses TRBV20-1 and TRBJ2-5; unclear D gene. V shed 0 bases and J shed 2 bases, with 13 bases lying between them. In germline, CDR1 is DFQATT, CDR2 SNEGSKA (reference sequence). The CDR3 is made up of 15 amino acids. The CDR3 region is CSARDFRTPQETQYF. Here the CDR3 DNA reads TGCAGTGCTAGAGATTTTAGAACACCACAAGAGACCCAGTACTTC.

The table lists this clonotype with a few counts. This chain uses TRBV12-3 or TRBV12-4 with TRBJ2-1, with a tentative D call TRBD1 (6 bases). Trimming removed 7 bases from V and 3 bases from J, with 16 bases in between. The CDR3 covers 15 residues. The CDR3 sequence is CASTANRAVYNEQFF. The CDR3 bases are TGTGCCAGCACCGCAAACAGGGCTGTCTACAATGAGCAGTTCTTC.

In its sample, this clonotype was seen many times. V and J are TRBV4-2 and TRBJ2-7; D may be TRBD2 (5 bases). Looked up from germline, CDR1 is LGHNA and CDR2 is YNFKEQ. The CDR3 sequence is 15 residues long. Trimming stripped 0 bases from V and 6 bases from J, with 15 bases between. The CDR3 DNA follows: TGTGCCAGCAGCCAAGAAGGGTTGGGAGCGGCCGAGCAGTACTTC. This encodes CASSQEGLGAAEQYF.

This clonotype was seen more than once but under ten times. V and J are TRBV11-2 and TRBJ2-3, with D maybe TRBD2 (5 bases). The CDR3 contains 16 residues. Trimming stripped 0 bases from V and 6 bases from J, with 16 bases between. Germline V CDR1 and CDR2: SGHAT, FQNNGV. CDR3: CASSLEAGQPTDTQYF. The CDR3 DNA reads TGTGCCAGCAGCTTAGAGGCGGGCCAACCCACTGATACGCAGTATTTT.

This clonotype was recorded a few times. The chain carries TRBV10-1 and TRBJ2-3; 10 nucleotides agree with TRBD2. The germline gives CDR1 WNHNN, CDR2 SYGVQD (reference sequence). This CDR3 spans 19 amino acids. V was clipped by 0 bases and J by 4 bases; unmatched bases: 13. DNA for the CDR3: TGCGCCAGCAGTGAGTCGACTCGTCTAGCGGGGGTATCAGCAGATACGCAGTATTTT. Its protein is CASSESTRLAGVSADTQYF.